One and the same sample provided the 9 T cell receptor beta chains below, sequenced in a study of OX40 agonist ivuxolimab in advanced cancers. Generated by immunoSEQ multiplex PCR, the TCRdb table keeps only in-frame clones and is missing some. The table records around 65,000 clones, roughly 88% of them present only once. The material sequenced was CD4+ or CD8+ T cells sorted from blood, taken in a trial of the OX40 agonist ivuxolimab. Source of these receptors: an adult with an advanced solid tumor such as melanoma, head and neck, liver or kidney cancer.

The chain carries TRBV6-5 and TRBJ2-7; 7 nucleotides line up with TRBD2. CDR1 and CDR2 (germline): MNHEY, SVGAGI. J lost 3 bases, V lost 6 bases, and 5 bases had no gene match. The CDR3 totals 13 residues. The DNA of the CDR3 is TGTGCCAGCAGCCGACAGCGGGGCTACGAGCAGTACTTC. It codes for CASSRQRGYEQYF.

The rearrangement links TRBV19 to TRBJ1-5, with D perhaps matching TRBD1 (6 bases). Trimming pared 7 bases from V and 2 bases from J, leaving 9 bases between. CDR3 length: 13 residues. Per the germline V gene, CDR1 is LNHDA and CDR2 is SQIVND (reference sequence). CDR3: CASTKGGNQPQHF. The CDR3 nucleotides are TGTGCCAGTACCAAGGGGGGCAATCAGCCCCAGCATTTT.

The J gene is TRBJ2-3, the V gene TRBV9, with 8 positions matching TRBD2. Germline V gene data show CDR1 as SGDLS and CDR2 as YYNGEE. Trimming took 1 base from V and 4 from J; bases not matched to a gene: 11. The CDR3 consists of 17 residues. CDR3 DNA sequence: TGTGCCAGCAGCGTACCCTCGCGGCCGGGAGGGGCAGATACGCAGTATTTT. Translating gives CASSVPSRPGGADTQYF.

The chain joins TRBV28 to TRBJ1-1, with unresolved D. V lost 4 bases and J lost 8, with 8 bases in between. This CDR3 spans 11 amino acids. CDR1 is MDHEN, CDR2 SYDVKM, per germline. This chain's CDR3 is CASSSRFEAFF. The CDR3 DNA reads TGTGCCAGCAGTTCCCGCTTCGAAGCTTTCTTT.

J is TRBJ2-7 and V is TRBV21-1; TRBD1, the table's D call, lacks a check against the DNA. TRBV21-1 is an annotated pseudogene. The CDR3 is 15 residues long. The CDR3 loop is CASSESDRATYEQYF. CDR3 coding DNA: TGTGCCAGCAGCGAATCAGACAGGGCCACTTACGAGCAGTACTTC.

The CDR3 coding sequence is TGCGCCAGCAGCTTGGACAGGGGGCTCTACGAGCAGTACTTC. Translating it yields CASSLDRGLYEQYF. The rearrangement uses TRBV5-1 and TRBJ2-7; 9 positions agree with TRBD1. CDR3 length equals 14 residues. The V segment lost 0 bases and the J segment 3 bases; nucleotides outside the gene matches: 1. Germline V gives CDR1 SGHRS, CDR2 YFSETQ. The full variable domain, rest sourced from reference TRBV5-1 and TRBJ2-7, is KAGVTQTPRYLIKTRGQQVTLSCSPISGHRSVSWYQQTPGQGLQFLFEYFSETQRNKGNFPGRFSGRQFSNSRSEMNVSTLELGDSALYLCASSLDRGLYEQYFGPGTRLTVT.

V is TRBV2 and J is TRBJ2-7; 9 bases are shared with TRBD2. Germline loops: CDR1 SNHLY, CDR2 FYNNEI. The CDR3 is made up of 15 amino acids. The V gene end was trimmed by 5 bases and the J gene end by 4 bases; junction bases not matched to a gene: 9. The CDR3 bases are TGTGCCAGCAGTTCTTTTAGCGGGAGATTATACGAGCAGTACTTC. As protein: CASSSFSGRLYEQYF.

V and J are TRBV7-3 and TRBJ2-3, with a weak D call TRBD1 (7 bases). Per germline, CDR1 SGHTA and CDR2 FQGTGA. CDR3 length: 15 residues. V shed 5 bases and J shed 2 bases, with 14 bases lying between them. CDR3 protein: CASSPQGTATDTQYF. The CDR3 nucleotides read TGTGCCAGCAGCCCACAGGGGACTGCCACAGATACGCAGTATTTT.

This chain connects TRBV7-2 to TRBJ2-1; D perhaps matches TRBD1 (6 bases). Germline assignment: CDR1 SGHTA and CDR2 FQGNSA. The V and J ends lost 5 bases and 8 bases respectively, with 13 bases between them. The CDR3 spans 13 residues. For the CDR3, the DNA is TGTGCCAGCAGCCACAGGGCGACGGATGAGCAGTTCTTC. Amino acid sequence: CASSHRATDEQFF.